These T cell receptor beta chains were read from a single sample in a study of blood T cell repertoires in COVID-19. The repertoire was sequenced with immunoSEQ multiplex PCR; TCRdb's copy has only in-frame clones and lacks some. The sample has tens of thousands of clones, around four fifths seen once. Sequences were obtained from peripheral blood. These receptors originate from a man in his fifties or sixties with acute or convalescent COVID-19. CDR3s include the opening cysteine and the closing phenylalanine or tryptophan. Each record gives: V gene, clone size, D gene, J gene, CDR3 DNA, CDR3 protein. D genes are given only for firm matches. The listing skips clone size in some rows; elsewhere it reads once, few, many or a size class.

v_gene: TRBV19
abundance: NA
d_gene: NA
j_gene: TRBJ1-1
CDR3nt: TGTGCCAGTAGTACGGGTTGGAACACTGAAGCTTTCTTT
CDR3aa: CASSTGWNTEAFF

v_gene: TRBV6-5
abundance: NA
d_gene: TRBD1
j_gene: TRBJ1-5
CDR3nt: TGTGCCAGCCGCGGGACAGGTGATCAGCCCCAGCATTTT
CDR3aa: CASRGTGDQPQHF

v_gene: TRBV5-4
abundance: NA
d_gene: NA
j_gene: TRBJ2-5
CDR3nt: TGTGCCAGCAGCTTGTGGGCCAGCCAGCAAGAGACCCAGTACTTC
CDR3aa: CASSLWASQQETQYF

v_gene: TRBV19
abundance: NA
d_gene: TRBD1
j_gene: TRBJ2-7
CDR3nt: TGTGCCAGTAGTATGGGGACAGGAAATACCTACGAGCAGTACTTC
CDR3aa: CASSMGTGNTYEQYF

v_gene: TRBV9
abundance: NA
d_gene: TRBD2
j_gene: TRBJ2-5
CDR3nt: TGTGCCAGCAGCGTAGTAGCGGGGTTCCAAGAGACCCAGTACTTC
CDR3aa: CASSVVAGFQETQYF

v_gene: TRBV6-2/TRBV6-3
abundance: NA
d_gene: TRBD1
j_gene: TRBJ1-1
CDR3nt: TGTGCCAGCAGTTACTCGAACAGGGGAGGAACTGAAGCTTTCTTT
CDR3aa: CASSYSNRGGTEAFF

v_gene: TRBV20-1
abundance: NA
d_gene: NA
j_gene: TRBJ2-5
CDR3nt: TGCAGTGCTAGTCCGGGGGAGACCCAGTACTTC
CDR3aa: CSASPGETQYF

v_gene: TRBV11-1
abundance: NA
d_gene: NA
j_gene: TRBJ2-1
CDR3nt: TGTGCCAGCACCTGGCGGTCAGGGGTAAATGAGCAGTTCTTC
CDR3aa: CASTWRSGVNEQFF

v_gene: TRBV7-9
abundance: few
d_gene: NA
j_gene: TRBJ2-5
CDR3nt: TGTGCCAGCAGCTTAGTCCAGGGGAGAGAGACCCAGTACTTC
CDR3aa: CASSLVQGRETQYF

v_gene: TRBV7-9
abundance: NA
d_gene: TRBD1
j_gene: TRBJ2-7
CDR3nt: TGTGCCAGCAGCTCCGGCCAGGGGGCCTCCTACGAGCAGTACTTC
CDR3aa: CASSSGQGASYEQYF

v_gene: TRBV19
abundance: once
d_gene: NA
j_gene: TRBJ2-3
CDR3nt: TGTGCCAGTAGTATCGGGACTTCCCCAGATACGCAGTATTTT
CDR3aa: CASSIGTSPDTQYF

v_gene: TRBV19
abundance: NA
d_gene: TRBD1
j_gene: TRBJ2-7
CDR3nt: TGTGCCAGTAGTGACGGGACAGGAAGAGTTCCCTACGAGCAGTACTTC
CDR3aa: CASSDGTGRVPYEQYF